The rows below give T cell receptor beta chains drawn from one sample of a study of T-cell memory formation after mild COVID-19. TCRdb re-analysed the 5' RACE reads in MiXCR, keeping a single row per CDR3 protein. The table includes under 250,000 distinct CDR3 sequences, roughly 10% detected once. Material: PBMCs or a T cell subset sorted from them (not recorded which). The source of these receptors is a man in his late teens or twenties who had mild COVID-19 (a few samples of this study predate the infection). Cell type and time point are not known. The CDR3 runs from the conserved cysteine through the conserved F or W. Fields, in order: J gene, clone size, V gene, D gene, CDR3 DNA, CDR3 protein. A D gene is named only where the DNA matches it firmly. Clone size appears in some rows only: once, few, many, or a class for an expanded clone.

>TRBJ2-7|-|TRBV3-1|TRBD2
TGTGCCAGCAGCCAAGTGGTCGGCGGGGGGAGTGAGCAGTACTTC
CASSQVVGGGSEQYF
>TRBJ1-5|few|TRBV7-6|-
TGTGCCAGCAGCTTAGCAGGGGCTCTCCAGCCCCAGCATTTT
CASSLAGALQPQHF
>TRBJ2-3|few|TRBV2|-
TGTGCCAGCAGTGCCCGACTTGCGGCGCAGTATTTT
CASSARLAAQYF
>TRBJ2-5|few|TRBV28|-
TGTGCCAGCACATGGGGGACCAAAGAGACCCAGTACTTC
CASTWGTKETQYF
>TRBJ2-3|few|TRBV5-4|-
TGTGCCAGCAGCCGCAGCGCCACAGATACGCAGTATTTT
CASSRSATDTQYF
>TRBJ2-7|-|TRBV9|TRBD1
TGTGCCAGCAGCGTTTCGGGACAGGGCTACGAGCAGTACTTC
CASSVSGQGYEQYF
>TRBJ1-3|many|TRBV20-1|TRBD1
TGCAGTGCTAGAGTGGGGGCAGGGGGCTTTTCTGGAAACACCATATATTTT
CSARVGAGGFSGNTIYF
>TRBJ2-7|few|TRBV5-6|-
TGTGCCAGCAGCTCCGGACAGAAGATAAAATCCTACGAGCAGTACTTC
CASSSGQKIKSYEQYF
>TRBJ2-5|many|TRBV5-1|-
TGCGCCAGCAGCTTGCAGGATAGAGAGACCCAGTACTTC
CASSLQDRETQYF
>TRBJ2-1|-|TRBV20-1|-
TGCAGTGCGCGGGACAGAACGTCCTACAATGAGCAGTTCTTC
CSARDRTSYNEQFF
>TRBJ1-6|few|TRBV7-2|-
TGTGCCAGCAGGAAAAGGGCACAGGGATTTCTTGATAATTCACCCCTCCACTTT
CASRKRAQGFLDNSPLHF
>TRBJ2-1|few|TRBV5-1|TRBD2
TGCGCCAGCAGCCCGGGGACTAGCGGGGACTACAATGAGCAGTTCTTC
CASSPGTSGDYNEQFF
>TRBJ1-2|-|TRBV6-5|-
TGTGCCAGCAGTTACAGTCCTGACTTGCGTGGCTACACCTTC
CASSYSPDLRGYTF
>TRBJ1-1|-|TRBV19|-
TGTGCCGGCGGGGTGAACACTGAAGCTTTCTTT
CAGGVNTEAFF
>TRBJ2-1|few|TRBV5-6|TRBD2
TGTGCCAGCAGCGCTGTGCGGCGGGGGGGCGCGGATGAGCAGTTCTTC
CASSAVRRGGADEQFF
>TRBJ1-1|-|TRBV24-1|-
TGTGCCACCAGCCAGGACGGTAAAGCTTTCTTT
CATSQDGKAFF
>TRBJ1-2|-|TRBV28|TRBD1
TGTGCCAGCATCACTACAGGGGGAGACAACTATGGCTACACCTTC
CASITTGGDNYGYTF
>TRBJ1-4|-|TRBV4-2|-
TGTGCCAGCAGCCAAGCGAAGGGGCGCGGACTTAATGAAAAACTGTTTTTT
CASSQAKGRGLNEKLFF
>TRBJ2-3|few|TRBV2|TRBD2
TGTGCCAGCTCCCGGGGACTAGCGGGGATTCCAGATACGCAGTATTTT
CASSRGLAGIPDTQYF
>TRBJ2-2|-|TRBV11-2|TRBD2
TGTGCCAGCAGCTTATTAGCGGGCCCAAACACCGGGGAGCTGTTTTTT
CASSLLAGPNTGELFF
>TRBJ2-1|few|TRBV6-5|-
TGTGCCAGCAGTTACTCGAGTCAGGGTCGCAATGAGCAGTTCTTC
CASSYSSQGRNEQFF
>TRBJ1-2|-|TRBV12-3/TRBV12-4|TRBD1
TGTGCCAGCAGTTTCGGGCAGGGGGCTCGAGGCTACACCTTC
CASSFGQGARGYTF
>TRBJ1-1|few|TRBV20-1|-
TGCAGTGCTACCAACACGGGGCCCACTGAAGCTTTCTTT
CSATNTGPTEAFF
>TRBJ2-7|-|TRBV4-1|-
TGCGCCAGCAGGGATCACATGGGGGCGTACGAGCAGTACTTC
CASRDHMGAYEQYF
>TRBJ2-1|few|TRBV20-1|-
TGCAGTGCTATACTCCTCCGGGCGTACAATGAGCAGTTCTTC
CSAILLRAYNEQFF
>TRBJ1-1|few|TRBV20-1|TRBD1
TGCAGTGCTCCAACTGCAGGACAGGGGAAAGAGGCTTTCTTT
CSAPTAGQGKEAFF
>TRBJ1-1|-|TRBV6-1|TRBD1
TGTGCCAGCAGTAGACAGGGGGCAACTGAAGCTTTCTTT
CASSRQGATEAFF
>TRBJ2-3|few|TRBV10-3|TRBD2
TGTGCCATCCGTGGGGGGGGCACAGATACGCAGTATTTT
CAIRGGGTDTQYF
>TRBJ1-2|few|TRBV14|-
TGTGCCAGCAGCCAAGGGATGGGGTTTGGCTACACCTTC
CASSQGMGFGYTF
>TRBJ2-5|few|TRBV24-1|TRBD2
TGTGCCACCAGTGACCCCGCGGGGGGGCGTGGGGAGACCCAGTACTTC
CATSDPAGGRGETQYF
>TRBJ2-1|many|TRBV5-1|-
TGCGCCAGCAGCTGGGACGGGGGGCCTGGCAATGAGCAGTTCTTC
CASSWDGGPGNEQFF
>TRBJ1-1|few|TRBV29-1|TRBD1
TGCAGCGTTGACAGGGGGCGCCGGACTGAAGCTTTCTTT
CSVDRGRRTEAFF
>TRBJ1-2|many|TRBV6-2/TRBV6-3|-
TGTGCCAGCAGTCGCCAACGGACAGCTAACTATGGCTACACCTTC
CASSRQRTANYGYTF
>TRBJ2-1|-|TRBV4-3|TRBD2
TGCGCCAGCAGCGGGACTAGCGGGGGGGGCTCCTACAATGAGCAGTTCTTC
CASSGTSGGGSYNEQFF
>TRBJ2-4|many|TRBV5-1|TRBD1
TGCGCCAGCAGCTTGGCTACCGACAGGGCACTAGCCAAAAACATTCAGTACTTC
CASSLATDRALAKNIQYF
>TRBJ1-2|-|TRBV20-1|-
TGCAGTGCTAGATACGGGGGGGCGGACTATGGCTACACCTTC
CSARYGGADYGYTF
>TRBJ1-1|-|TRBV5-1|TRBD1
TGCGCCAGCACCTCCGGGACAGGGGATGAAGCTTTCTTT
CASTSGTGDEAFF
>TRBJ1-5|-|TRBV6-6|-
TGTGCCAGCGGGACGGCCGGTCAGCCCCAGCATTTT
CASGTAGQPQHF
>TRBJ1-5|-|TRBV5-1|TRBD1
TGCGCCAGCAGCTTGGAACAGGGGGGGAAGCCCCAGCATTTT
CASSLEQGGKPQHF